Described below is a single T cell receptor (beta chain) sequence and its context. The V and J ends lost 7 bases and 2 bases respectively, with 5 bases between them. Germline CDR1 is SNHLY and CDR2 is FYNNEI. CDR3 size: 11 residues. The entry originates in a study of cytomegalovirus exposure and HLA in healthy donors. Both 60 Vbeta primers and 13 Jbeta primers went into the PCR. TCRdb's copy holds only in-frame clones and misses some; the assay was immunoSEQ multiplex PCR. This table has approximately 42,000 clones, around 85% appearing once. The source is a middle-aged man in good health and CMV-seronegative. The chain couples TRBV2 to TRBJ1-2, with no clear D. The specimen was PBMCs. The CDR3 spells CASIQNYGYTF. The CDR3 bases are TGTGCCAGCATCCAGAACTATGGCTACACCTTC.